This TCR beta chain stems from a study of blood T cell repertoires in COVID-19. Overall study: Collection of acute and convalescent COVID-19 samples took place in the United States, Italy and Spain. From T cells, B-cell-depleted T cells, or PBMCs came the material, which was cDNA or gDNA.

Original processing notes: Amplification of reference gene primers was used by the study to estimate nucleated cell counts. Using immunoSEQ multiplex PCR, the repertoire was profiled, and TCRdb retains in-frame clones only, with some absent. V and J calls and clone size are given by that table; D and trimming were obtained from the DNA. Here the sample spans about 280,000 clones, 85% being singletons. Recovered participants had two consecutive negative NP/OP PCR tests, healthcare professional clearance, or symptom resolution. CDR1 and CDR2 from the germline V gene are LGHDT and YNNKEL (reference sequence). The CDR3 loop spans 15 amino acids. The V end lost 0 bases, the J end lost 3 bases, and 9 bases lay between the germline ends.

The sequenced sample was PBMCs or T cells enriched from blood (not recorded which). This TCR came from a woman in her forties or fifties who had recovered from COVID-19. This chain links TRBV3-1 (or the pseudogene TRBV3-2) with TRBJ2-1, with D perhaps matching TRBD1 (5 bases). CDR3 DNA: TGTGCCAGCAGCCAAGATTGGCAGGGCTACAATGAGCAGTTCTTC. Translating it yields CASSQDWQGYNEQFF.